This TCR beta chain was identified in a study of CD8+ T cells in alopecia areata (dated by TCRdb to the late 2010s). A note on the overall study: Treated patients were enrolled in an open-label pilot trial of oral tofacitinib, 5 to 10 mg twice daily, for moderate-to-severe alopecia areata. RNA was obtained with the PAXgene miRNA kit for fixed scalp, the miRNeasy kit for PBMCs, and the RNeasy kit for mouse skin. Scalp clonality was compared across normal scalp (n=4), patchy alopecia areata scalp (n=8), and alopecia totalis/universalis scalp (n=8). Tofacitinib-treated patients had biopsies at baseline and at 4 and 24 weeks of treatment, with a later scalp biopsy in several patients. Patients received tofacitinib for 6 to 18 months and were then followed off drug for 6 months to check for delayed response and recurrence. In treated patients, disease severity was measured using the SALT score, which gives the percentage of scalp surface area affected. TCRbeta CDR3 regions were amplified by immunoSEQ multiplex PCR with 35 Vbeta forward and 13 Jbeta reverse primers. The study used high-throughput TCRbeta sequencing to examine T cell clonal expansion in alopecia areata, in both the C3H/HeJ mouse model and human patients. Human TCRbeta sequencing covered scalp tissue and sorted CD4+ and CD8+ peripheral blood T cells from patchy and totalis/universalis alopecia areata patients and healthy controls.

The study at large found these results: Shared TCR sequences between patients were less evident than in mice, which may be partly attributable to HLA diversity in the patient population. Because the treated cohort was small and had only one nonresponder, larger studies are needed to examine links between baseline CD8+ expansion and response. Unlike mouse skin, which is dominated by gammadelta T cells, normal human skin has resident alphabeta T cells that are also sequenced, and this complicates analysis of the scalp TCR repertoire. With tofacitinib, both scalp clonality and the number of expanded CD8+ clones among the top 100 scalp clones went down significantly. Compared with normal scalp, lesional scalp had higher clonality and more expanded CD8+ clones, particularly in alopecia totalis/universalis, a pattern that suggests antigenic drive. Many expanded lesional clones were found to persist in scalp and blood during tofacitinib treatment, and relapse after treatment cessation may be partly explained by this persistence.

The time point label on this specimen signifies: about 4 weeks on oral tofacitinib. The label giving this sample's treatment or condition can be read as: oral pan-JAK inhibitor, 5-10 mg twice daily. Lesional scalp punch biopsies and peripheral blood were collected from alopecia areata patients. PBMCs were isolated by density centrifugation and stained for CD3, CD4 and CD8, and CD4+ and CD8+ T cells were sorted on a FACSAria. From V the trimming removes 5 bases and from J it removes 6 bases, while the gene matches leave 8 bases of the junction unaccounted for. The CDR3 has 14 amino acids, counting the end cysteine and phenylalanine. Only the CDR3 portion is preserved as DNA: 42 bases, with reading frame beginning at the first base. CDR1 is given as SEHNR and CDR2 as FQNEAQ, both from the germline V gene (reference sequence). As to this clone: This clone's antigen is unknown. The record has no base qualities; no much larger clone is one base away.

The method behind the library was the immunoSEQ multiplex PCR assay. For TCR sequencing, RNA was extracted from every sample and reverse transcribed into cDNA to serve as template. SuperScript III was used to make first-strand cDNA, primed with a 2:1 mix of oligo-dT and random hexamers. A synthetic immune receptor repertoire was used to measure amplification bias, and any remaining bias was corrected computationally. Turning to the authors' computational methods: After raw reads were preprocessed to remove errors, the CDR3 was defined following IMGT conventions as running from the conserved cysteine to phenylalanine. Clonality was computed as 1 minus the Shannon entropy, with the entropy normalized by log2 of the number of productive unique TCRs. CD4 or CD8 identity of scalp clones was inferred by cross-referencing scalp TCRbeta sequences with sorted blood CD4 and CD8 repertoires. TCRdb limited this immuneACCESS table to in-frame rearrangements with V and J called. A share of clones is missing; checked studies link under half to unresolved V genes, and the rest is unexplained. The V and J calls and clone size were taken over from that table, and D and trimming were inferred from the DNA. This sample comprises more than 110,000 clones, 50% to 65% of them detected only once. The biggest ten clones account for roughly 15% of the sample.

Here the sequenced sample was CD8+ T cells sorted from blood, taken at week 4, from a patient treated with tofacitinib. The chain uses TRBV7-9 and TRBJ2-3; 7 central nucleotides agree with TRBD1. The receptor was isolated from a human donor with alopecia areata. DNA sequence: TGTGCCAGCAGCATCCCAGGGGGACCCGATACGCAGTATTTT. It codes for CASSIPGGPDTQYF.